This T cell receptor (beta chain) comes out of a study of T cells in Graves' hyperthyroidism and ophthalmopathy. CDR1 is ENHRY and CDR2 is SYGVKD in the germline V gene. The CDR3 is made up of 14 amino acids. With 6 bases clipped from V and 4 bases from J, the junction kept 7 bases outside the gene matches. Template material for amplifying TCR beta CDR3 regions consisted of RNA transcripts. Initially, a first-round RT-PCR of the TCR CDR3 employed the HTBI primer set. A single record per CDR3 protein comes from TCRdb applying MiXCR to the multiplex PCR reads. Here the sample spans 500,000 to 600,000 distinct CDR3 sequences, approximately 44% being singletons. Clinical symptoms, serum thyroxine, TRAb, thyroid ultrasound and orbital computed tomography established diagnosis.

V usage is TRBV10-3 and J usage is TRBJ2-5, with TRBD2 matching 8 bases. The sample consisted of peripheral blood or thyroid tissue (not recorded which). The receptor's source is an adult woman with Graves' disease, either hyperthyroidism or ophthalmopathy (not recorded which). CDR3 sequence: CAIRGAGVSETQYF. The CDR3 DNA reads TGTGCCATCAGAGGAGCGGGAGTATCAGAGACCCAGTACTTC.